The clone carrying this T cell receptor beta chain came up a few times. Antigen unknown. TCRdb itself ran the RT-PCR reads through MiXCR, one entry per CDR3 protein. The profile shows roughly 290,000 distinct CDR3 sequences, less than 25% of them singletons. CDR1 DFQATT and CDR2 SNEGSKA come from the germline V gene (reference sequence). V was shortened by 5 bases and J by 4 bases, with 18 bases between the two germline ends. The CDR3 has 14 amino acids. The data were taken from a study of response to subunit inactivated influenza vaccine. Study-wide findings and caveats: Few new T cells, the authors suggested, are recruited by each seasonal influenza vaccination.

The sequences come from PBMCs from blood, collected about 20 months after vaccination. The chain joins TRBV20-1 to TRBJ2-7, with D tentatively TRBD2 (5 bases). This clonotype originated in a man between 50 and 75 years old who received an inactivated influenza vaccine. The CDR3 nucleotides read TGCAGTGCTCACCCGAGGGTACGAGCATACGAGCAGTACTTC. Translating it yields CSAHPRVRAYEQYF.